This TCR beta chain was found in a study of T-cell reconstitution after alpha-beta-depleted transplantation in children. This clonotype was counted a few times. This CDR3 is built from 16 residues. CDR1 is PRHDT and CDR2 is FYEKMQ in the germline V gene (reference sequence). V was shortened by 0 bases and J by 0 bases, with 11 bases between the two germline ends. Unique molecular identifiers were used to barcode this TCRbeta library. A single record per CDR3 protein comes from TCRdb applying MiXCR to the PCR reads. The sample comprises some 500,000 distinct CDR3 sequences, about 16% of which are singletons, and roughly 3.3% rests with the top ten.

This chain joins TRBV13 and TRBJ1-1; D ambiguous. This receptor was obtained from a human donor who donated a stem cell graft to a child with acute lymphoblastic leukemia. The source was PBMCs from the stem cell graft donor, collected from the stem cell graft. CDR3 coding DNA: TGTGCCAGCAGCTTAGGTTCAGGAATCATGAACACTGAAGCTTTCTTT. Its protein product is CASSLGSGIMNTEAFF.